Here is one TCR beta chain with its context. This clonotype was picked up a small number of times. Its antigen is unknown. Base qualities are missing; no much larger clone stands one base away. RNA was extracted with the RNeasy kit and 0.5 to 1 ug was reverse transcribed using random hexamers. TCR beta CDR3 regions were amplified with the immunoSEQ multiplex PCR assay covering 54 Vbeta and 13 Jbeta segments. Bias from PCR amplification was corrected by using a synthetic template baseline for primer optimization and for computational correction. For the original study's pipeline: Reads were annotated to V, D and J genes per IMGT and analyzed with immunoSEQ Analyzer, keeping only productive sequences. Clonality was computed as one minus Shannon entropy normalized by log2 of the number of productive unique sequences. For each patient and control, public and private clones were evaluated among the 100 most prevalent clones. Clones were defined as Susac-specific if absent from the healthy and MS cohorts, from around 1,000 published viral clones and from other ImmuneACCESS disease sequences. TCRdb reran the public reads through fastp at Q25 and MiXCR, keeping productive beta chains. All rows with the same CDR3 protein become a single entry with the most common DNA and genes. The V and J calls were not made by the authors but by TCRdb's processing. This sample lists around 150,000 distinct CDR3 sequences; over 85% were detected once. The top ten constitute 0.25% to 0.3% of the sample.

CDR1 and CDR2 are drawn from the germline V gene (reference sequence): SGHKS, YYEKEE. The CDR3 covers 10 residues, taking in both the cysteine and the phenylalanine. The DNA shown is the 30-base CDR3, in frame from base 1. V is cut by 0 bases and J by 12 bases, and the space between the germline ends is 7 bases. These data originate in a study of CD8 T cells in Susac syndrome (dated by TCRdb to between 2019 and 2020). For the study in its entirety: Repertoire sequencing was used to test whether CD8+ T cell activation and differentiation in Susac syndrome was antigen driven. The clonality of the CD8+ T cell repertoire was compared across over 10 healthy donors, about 14 Susac syndrome patients and about 15 multiple sclerosis patients.

The paper's findings and limits, for the study overall: The number of individuals in the TCR sequencing and HLA analysis was acknowledged as relatively small.

High-throughput TCR beta sequencing profiled peripheral blood CD8+ and CD4+ T cells from healthy donors, Susac syndrome patients and multiple sclerosis patients. Healthy donors were included as age- and sex-matched controls. Bulk CD8+ and CD4+ T cells were purified by magnetic negative isolation, whereas CD8+ TEMRA cells were enriched by FACS. Blood was drawn into EDTA tubes, processed within 24 hours, and PBMCs were isolated by density gradient centrifugation. PBMCs destined for TCR sequencing were cryopreserved in liquid nitrogen and later thawed in a 37 °C water bath. Purity of sorted or isolated CD4+, CD8+ and CD8+ TEMRA cells was at least 90%.

The origin of this receptor is a human donor in good health. Recombination joined TRBV5-5 with TRBJ2-7; a confident D gene designation cannot be given. Sequenced material: CD8+ T cells from PBMCs. In nucleotides, the sequence is TGTGCCAGCAGCTTGGTCAGACCGTACTTC. Translation gives CASSLVRPYF.